Following are 16 T cell receptor beta chains from one sample sequenced in a study of beta chain features in type 1 diabetes (dated by TCRdb to the late 2010s). The full study reports these points: In all four CD4+ subsets, TCRB CDR3 length was moderately but significantly shorter in type 1 diabetes patients.

The receptor library was made with the immunoSEQ multiplex PCR assay. The entire isolated RNA was reverse transcribed using the High Capacity cDNA Reverse Transcription Kit, and thus expressed TCRB transcripts were sequenced. Here the immuneACCESS table is served through TCRdb, limited to in-frame sequences with V and J called. Missing clones are a known gap in these copies; in checked studies unresolved V genes cover under half, and the rest lacks a known reason. Present in this sample are a few hundred thousand clones, over 8.5% of which were seen just once. Around 0.66% of the sample belongs to the ten largest clones. These receptors have no identified antigens. Source material: central memory CD4+ T cells from blood. These receptors originate from a man aged 25 to 40 with type 1 diabetes.

This chain joins TRBV5-1 and TRBJ2-2; 13 bases are shared with TRBD2. This CDR3 has 17 residues. V lost 6 bases and J lost 1; bases outside the gene matches: 6. Germline V gives CDR1 SGHRS, CDR2 YFSETQ. The CDR3 is CASTGTSGTLNTGELFF. In DNA form, the CDR3 reads TGCGCCAGCACCGGGACTAGCGGGACCCTGAACACCGGGGAGCTGTTTTTT.

V and J are TRBV29-1 and TRBJ2-2; no definite D call. Germline CDR1 is SQVTM and CDR2 is ANQGSEA. V lost 4 bases, J lost 6 bases, and 15 bases lay in between. This CDR3 has 14 amino acids. The CDR3 region has the DNA TGCAGCGTTGTTCAGGCACTAACCCCCGGGGAGCTGTTTTTT. Protein product: CSVVQALTPGELFF.

V usage is TRBV10-3 and J usage is TRBJ2-7, with D uncertain. The V end lost 0 bases, the J end lost 7 bases, and 16 bases lay between the germline ends. The germline V gene encodes CDR1 ENHRY and CDR2 SYGVKD. This CDR3 has 15 amino acids. The CDR3, as DNA: TGTGCCATCAGTGAGTCCGTGATCCCCGGAGAGGAGCAGTACTTC. Its translation: CAISESVIPGEEQYF.

This chain links TRBV7-8 with TRBJ1-1, with 7 bases aligning to TRBD1. The ends lost 7 bases at V and 6 bases at J; junction bases unmatched: 11. The germline CDR1 and CDR2 sequences are SGHVS and FQNEAQ. The CDR3 spans 14 residues. This chain's CDR3 is CASTATGVGPEAFF. In DNA, the CDR3 is TGTGCCAGCACCGCCACAGGGGTGGGCCCTGAAGCTTTCTTT.

This clone was found a few times. The chain is built from TRBV7-3 and TRBJ2-5; D not certain. Germline-derived CDR1 and CDR2 are SGHTA and FQGTGA. Trimming stripped 1 base from V and 3 bases from J, with 9 bases between. The CDR3 is made up of 14 amino acids. The CDR3 sequence: CASSLNGGKETQYF. DNA of the CDR3: TGTGCCAGCAGCTTAAATGGCGGTAAAGAGACCCAGTACTTC.

The chain combines TRBV11-3 with TRBJ2-5; TRBD1 is a possible D gene (6 bases). This CDR3 has 13 amino acids. Germline lookup yields CDR1 SGHNT and CDR2 YENEEA. Trimming removed 6 bases from V and 5 bases from J, with 13 bases in between. CDR3 DNA: TGTGCCAGCAGTCGGGCAGGGGATGAGACCCAGTACTTC. As protein: CASSRAGDETQYF.

The CDR3, as DNA: TGTGCCAGCAGTTTACCCCGAGGAAACACCATATATTTT. Protein product: CASSLPRGNTIYF. The V call is TRBV28, the J call TRBJ1-3; D remains unclear. V gave up 2 bases and J gave up 4 bases, with 6 bases separating them. CDR1 and CDR2 from the germline V gene are MDHEN and SYDVKM. This CDR3 is built from 13 residues. The full variable domain, completed using reference TRBV28 and TRBJ1-3, is DVKVTQSSRYLVKRTGEKVFLECVQDMDHENMFWYRQDPGLGLRLIYFSYDVKMKEKGDIPEGYSVSREKKERFSLILESASTNQTSMYLCASSLPRGNTIYFGEGSWLTVV.

Only a few counts were recorded for this clone. The rearrangement links TRBV7-9 to TRBJ2-3, with a weak D call TRBD1 (5 bases). Germline loops: CDR1 SEHNR, CDR2 FQNEAQ (reference sequence). The CDR3 loop spans 13 amino acids. V was cut by 3 bases and J by 5 bases, with 9 bases left in between. In DNA form, the CDR3 reads TGTGCCAGCAGCTTTTCTCAGGGAGATACGCAGTATTTT. It yields the protein CASSFSQGDTQYF.

This clone was recorded a few times. This rearrangement joins TRBV7-9 to TRBJ2-3; no reliable D call. The CDR3 extends over 13 amino acids. V gave up 8 bases and J gave up 2 bases, with 11 bases separating them. The V gene's germline CDR1 is SEHNR and CDR2 FQNEAQ (reference sequence). The CDR3 reads CASVGSNTDTQYF. The CDR3 DNA reads TGTGCCAGCGTGGGATCTAACACAGATACGCAGTATTTT.

The chain is built from TRBV14 and TRBJ2-2, with TRBD2 matching 11 bases. Germline CDR1 is SGHDN and CDR2 is FVKESK. The trim removed 1 base at V and 4 bases at J, leaving 8 bases unmatched. CDR3 length: 18 residues. CDR3 protein: CASSQALAGVLRTGELFF. The CDR3 DNA follows: TGTGCCAGCAGCCAAGCACTAGCGGGAGTTTTACGCACCGGGGAGCTGTTTTTT.

The CDR3 DNA sequence: TGTGCCAGCAGGCCCGGGACGGAAATAAACATTCAGTACTTC. Protein: CASRPGTEINIQYF. The chain employs TRBV6-6 and TRBJ2-4, with D possibly being TRBD1 or TRBD2 (5 bases each). Deletions cut 6 bases from V and 6 bases from J, with 15 bases between. Germline V gene data show CDR1 as MNHNY and CDR2 as SVGAGI (reference sequence). The CDR3 sequence is 14 residues long.

Details on this clone: At the DNA level, this CDR3 is encoded by other sequences in the same sample as well. The chain joins TRBV9 to TRBJ2-3; D ambiguous. From germline, CDR1 is SGDLS and CDR2 YYNGEE. This CDR3 is built from 12 residues. V was cut by 0 bases and J by 6 bases, with 5 bases left in between. The CDR3 sequence is CASSVGGDTQYF. CDR3 bases: TGTGCCAGCAGCGTAGGTGGGGATACGCAGTATTTT.

This clone turned up a few times. The V gene is TRBV5-1, the J gene TRBJ1-1, with D hard to call. CDR3 length: 13 residues. Between the trimmed V and J ends, which lost 0 bases and 3 bases, there was a span of 6 bases. Germline V gene data show CDR1 as SGHRS and CDR2 as YFSETQ. In nucleotides, the CDR3 is TGCGCCAGCAGCTTGGAGGCAGACACTGAAGCTTTCTTT. Its translation: CASSLEADTEAFF. Combining the CDR3 with reference TRBV5-1 and TRBJ1-1 gives the whole variable domain KAGVTQTPRYLIKTRGQQVTLSCSPISGHRSVSWYQQTPGQGLQFLFEYFSETQRNKGNFPGRFSGRQFSNSRSEMNVSTLELGDSALYLCASSLEADTEAFFGQGTRLTVV.

This chain connects TRBV6-5 to TRBJ1-2, with unresolved D. The CDR3 totals 12 residues. V shed 0 bases and J shed 8 bases, with 7 bases lying between them. Germline V CDR1 and CDR2: MNHEY, SVGAGI. The CDR3 is CASSYSRGGYTF. DNA for the CDR3: TGTGCCAGCAGTTACTCACGGGGAGGCTACACCTTC.

J is TRBJ1-5 and V is TRBV11-2; a weak D match, TRBD1 (5 bases). Germline V gene sequence: CDR1 SGHAT, CDR2 FQNNGV. CDR3 length: 16 residues. The V end lost 1 base, the J end lost 0 bases, and 10 bases lay between the germline ends. Here the CDR3 DNA reads TGTGCCAGCAGCTTAGTAGGGGTCTTTAGCAATCAGCCCCAGCATTTT. Its translation is CASSLVGVFSNQPQHF.

The V call is TRBV7-2, the J call TRBJ2-7, with 11 positions matching TRBD2. The CDR3 sequence is 15 residues long. V was clipped by 3 bases and J by 2 bases; unmatched bases: 3. Looked up from germline, CDR1 is SGHTA and CDR2 is FQGNSA. Written as DNA, the CDR3 is TGTGCCAGCAGCTTGGGGACTAGCGGTACCTACGAGCAGTACTTC. This encodes CASSLGTSGTYEQYF.